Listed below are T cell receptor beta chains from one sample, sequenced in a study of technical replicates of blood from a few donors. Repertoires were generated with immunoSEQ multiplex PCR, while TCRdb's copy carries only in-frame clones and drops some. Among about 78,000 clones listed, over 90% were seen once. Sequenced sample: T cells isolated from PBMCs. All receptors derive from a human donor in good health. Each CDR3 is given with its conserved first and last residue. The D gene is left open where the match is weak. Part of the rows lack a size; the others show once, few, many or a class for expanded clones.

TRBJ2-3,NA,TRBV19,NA,CASSDAGTLSDTQYF,TGTGCCAGTAGTGACGCGGGGACTTTGTCGGATACGCAGTATTTT
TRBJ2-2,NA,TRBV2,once,CASREDTGELFF,TGTGCCAGCAGAGAGGACACCGGGGAGCTGTTTTTT
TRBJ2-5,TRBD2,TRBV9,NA,CASSVGGRGSQETQYF,TGTGCCAGCAGCGTCGGGGGGAGGGGATCCCAAGAGACCCAGTACTTC
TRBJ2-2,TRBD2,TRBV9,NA,CASSPRPLAGGDGELFF,TGTGCCAGCAGCCCCCGACCTCTAGCGGGAGGAGACGGGGAGCTGTTTTTT
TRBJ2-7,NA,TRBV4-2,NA,CASSQEGASYEQYF,TGTGCCAGCAGCCAAGAGGGGGCTTCCTACGAGCAGTACTTC
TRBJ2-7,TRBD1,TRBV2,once,CASSERDSYEQYF,TGTGCCAGCAGTGAACGGGACAGCTACGAGCAGTACTTC
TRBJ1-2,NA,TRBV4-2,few,CASSPEAGLGYTF,TGTGCCAGCAGCCCTGAGGCAGGGCTTGGCTACACCTTC
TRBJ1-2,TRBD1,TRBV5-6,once,CASNDRDYGYTF,TGTGCCAGTAACGACAGGGACTATGGCTACACCTTC
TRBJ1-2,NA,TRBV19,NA,CASSVDTTGYGYTF,TGTGCCAGTAGTGTGGACACTACGGGCTATGGCTACACCTTC
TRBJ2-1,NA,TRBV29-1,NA,CRAQGRYNEQFF,TGCAGGGCTCAAGGGAGATACAATGAGCAGTTCTTC
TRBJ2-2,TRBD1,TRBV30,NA,CALRGTGGTGELFF,TGTGCCCTTCGGGGGACAGGGGGGACCGGGGAGCTGTTTTTT
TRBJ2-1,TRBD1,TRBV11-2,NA,CASSSLAGTGTRGQFF,TGTGCCAGCAGCTCCCTGGCCGGGACAGGAACCAGGGGGCAGTTCTTC
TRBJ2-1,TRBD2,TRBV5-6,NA,CASSWMTSGGSNEQFF,TGTGCCAGCAGCTGGATGACTAGCGGGGGAAGTAATGAGCAGTTCTTC
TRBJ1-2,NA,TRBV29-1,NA,CSVTGKSLYGYTF,TGCAGCGTTACAGGGAAAAGCCTCTATGGCTACACCTTC
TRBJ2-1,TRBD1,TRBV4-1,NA,CASSQAGQGDNEQFF,TGCGCCAGCAGCCAGGCGGGACAGGGTGACAATGAGCAGTTCTTC
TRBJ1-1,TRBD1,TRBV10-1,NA,CASSESNRGNTEAFF,TGCGCCAGCAGTGAATCCAACAGGGGGAACACTGAAGCTTTCTTT
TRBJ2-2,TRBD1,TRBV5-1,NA,CASSPGQGSGELFF,TGCGCCAGCAGCCCGGGACAGGGGTCCGGGGAGCTGTTTTTT
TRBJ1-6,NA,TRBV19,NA,CASSIANYSPLHF,TGTGCCAGTAGTATCGCGAACTATTCACCCCTCCACTTT
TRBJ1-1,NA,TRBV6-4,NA,CASSDNRGTEAFF,TGTGCCAGCAGTGACAACCGGGGCACTGAAGCTTTCTTT
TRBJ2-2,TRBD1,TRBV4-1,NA,CASSQEDVGQKNTGELFF,TGCGCCAGCAGCCAAGAAGATGTGGGACAGAAGAACACCGGGGAGCTGTTTTTT
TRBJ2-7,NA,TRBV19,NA,CATGDRSYEQYF,TGTGCCACGGGGGACAGATCCTACGAGCAGTACTTC
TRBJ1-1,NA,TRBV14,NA,CASSQVGQSSINTEAFF,TGTGCCAGCAGCCAAGTCGGACAGTCGAGTATCAACACTGAAGCTTTCTTT
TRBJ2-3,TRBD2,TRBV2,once,CASSVAGVGDTQYF,TGTGCCAGCAGTGTCGCGGGAGTGGGAGATACGCAGTATTTT
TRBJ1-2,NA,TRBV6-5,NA,CASSHYGGRGNYGYTF,TGTGCCAGCAGTCACTATGGGGGCAGGGGCAACTATGGCTACACCTTC
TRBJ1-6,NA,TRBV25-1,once,CASSESAGVNSPLHF,TGTGCCAGCAGTGAATCGGCAGGGGTTAATTCACCCCTCCACTTT
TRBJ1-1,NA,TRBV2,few,CASSVQVNTEAFF,TGTGCCAGCAGTGTACAGGTTAACACTGAAGCTTTCTTT
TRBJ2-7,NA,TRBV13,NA,CASSLSLGRGNPINYEQYF,TGTGCCAGCAGCCTCTCCCTCGGCAGGGGAAACCCAATTAACTACGAGCAGTACTTC
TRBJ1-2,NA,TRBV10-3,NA,CAISGHDLANYGYTF,TGTGCCATCAGTGGACACGATTTAGCTAACTATGGCTACACCTTC
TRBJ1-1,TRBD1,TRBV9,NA,CASSVTGGTEAFF,TGTGCCAGCAGCGTAACAGGGGGCACTGAAGCTTTCTTT
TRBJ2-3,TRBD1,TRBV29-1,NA,CSVVNRGQVDTQYF,TGCAGCGTTGTAAATAGAGGACAGGTAGACACGCAGTATTTT
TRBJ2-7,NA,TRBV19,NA,CASSIRQARAYEQYF,TGTGCCAGTAGTATTCGACAGGCCCGGGCCTACGAGCAGTACTTC
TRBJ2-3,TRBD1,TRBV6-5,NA,CASSYQGAHTDTQYF,TGTGCCAGCAGTTATCAGGGGGCTCACACAGATACGCAGTATTTT
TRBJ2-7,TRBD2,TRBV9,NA,CASSPHGGSNSYEQYF,TGTGCCAGCAGCCCACACGGGGGGTCCAACTCCTACGAGCAGTACTTC
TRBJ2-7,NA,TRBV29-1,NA,CSVLDRNYEQYF,TGCAGCGTGCTGGACAGAAACTACGAGCAGTACTTC
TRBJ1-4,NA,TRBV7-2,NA,CASSLGTSSNEKLFF,TGTGCCAGCAGCCTCGGGACATCCAGTAATGAAAAACTGTTTTTT
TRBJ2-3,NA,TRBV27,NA,CATQDRGSPTDTQYF,TGTGCCACTCAGGATCGGGGGAGTCCCACAGATACGCAGTATTTT
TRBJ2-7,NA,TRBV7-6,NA,CASSPDSSYEQYF,TGTGCCAGCAGCCCGGACAGTTCCTACGAGCAGTACTTC
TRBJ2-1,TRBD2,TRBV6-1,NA,CASSEVGGGGAHEQFF,TGTGCCAGCAGTGAAGTCGGAGGCGGGGGGGCCCATGAGCAGTTCTTC
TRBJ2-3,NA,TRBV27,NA,CASSFGGDTQYF,TGTGCCAGCAGTTTTGGAGGGGATACGCAGTATTTT
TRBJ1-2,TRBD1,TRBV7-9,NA,CASGGGELLSNYGYTF,TGTGCCAGCGGAGGGGGCGAGCTATTGTCTAACTATGGCTACACCTTC
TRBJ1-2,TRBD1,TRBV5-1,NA,CASSLGQGRDYGYTF,TGCGCCAGCAGCTTAGGACAGGGGAGGGACTATGGCTACACCTTC
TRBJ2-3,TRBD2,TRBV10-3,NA,CAISLAEDTDTQYF,TGTGCCATCAGTCTAGCGGAGGACACAGATACGCAGTATTTT
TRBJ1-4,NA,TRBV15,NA,CATSGGLPEGKTEKLFF,TGTGCCACCAGCGGGGGCCTACCGGAAGGGAAAACTGAAAAACTGTTTTTT
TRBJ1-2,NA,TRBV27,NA,CASSIQPGAYYGYTF,TGTGCCAGCAGTATCCAACCAGGGGCCTACTATGGCTACACCTTC